These T cell receptor beta chains were read from a single sample in a study of blood T cells in healthy people across ages. TCRdb re-derived calls from the 5' RACE reads in MiXCR, one entry per CDR3 protein. The sample comprises 1.5 million to 2 million distinct CDR3 sequences, 34% of which are singletons, and about 11% rests with the top ten. Sequences were obtained from blood. These receptors originate from a woman in her 30s in good health. CDR3s include the opening cysteine and the closing phenylalanine or tryptophan.

TRBJ2-7 TRBV27 CASSFSFGGRAYEQYF
TRBJ2-5 TRBV5-1 CASSSVDQETQYF
TRBJ2-3 TRBV12-3/TRBV12-4 CASSLPKGSADTQYF
TRBJ2-7 TRBV7-9 CASNPGTGEYEQYF
TRBJ2-3 TRBV10-3 CAISESSGADTQYF
TRBJ2-5 TRBV7-3 CASSFTREETPYF
TRBJ1-1 TRBV5-1 CASSLIPGGYTEAFF
TRBJ2-3 TRBV6-1 CASSEEEDAGAPTDTQYF
TRBJ1-5 TRBV2 CASKADSNQPQHF
TRBJ2-5 TRBV20-1 CSATRDGETQYF
TRBJ1-6 TRBV30 CAWMSVPPSSYNSPHHF
TRBJ1-2 TRBV20-1 CRMQGAHGYTF
TRBJ1-2 TRBV20-1 CSASSVTGRNYGYTF
TRBJ2-5 TRBV6-5 CASSLTGEEETQYF
TRBJ2-1 TRBV28 CASSNQRPLLISYNEQFF
TRBJ1-2 TRBV4-2 CASSQQAGEGRYGYTF
TRBJ2-3 TRBV7-9 CASSPAIGRRRNTDTQYF
TRBJ1-2 TRBV15 CATSRALMDGYTF
TRBJ2-5 TRBV10-3 CAISVRTNQETQYF
TRBJ2-1 TRBV4-2 CASSQEGLAPSSYNEQFF
TRBJ2-1 TRBV20-1 CSAREKSLYFSYNEQFF
TRBJ2-2 TRBV6-5 CASIPSTGANTGELFF
TRBJ2-5 TRBV6-5 CASSYLQGRQETQYF
TRBJ1-5 TRBV10-2 CASSDNSNQPQHF
TRBJ2-7 TRBV20-1 CSARLQGAGYEQYF
TRBJ2-3 TRBV7-9 CASSPPDSLTDTQYF
TRBJ2-1 TRBV12-3/TRBV12-4 CASSPRRGGNSYNEQFF
TRBJ2-1 TRBV6-6 CASSLEGHNNEQFF
TRBJ1-2 TRBV7-8 CASSLRDSEYGYTF
TRBJ2-7 TRBV24-1 CATSEVDRGEQYF
TRBJ2-2 TRBV2 CASRGQAAGELFF
TRBJ2-2 TRBV7-9 CASSSWSPGLIRTGDLFF
TRBJ2-1 TRBV20-1 CSPATSGGAPYNEQFF
TRBJ1-2 TRBV7-9 CASSRRTGAPYGYTF
TRBJ2-1 TRBV5-1 CASRLAPADNEQFF
TRBJ2-1 TRBV3-1 CASSQAGGTGNEQFF
TRBJ2-4 TRBV7-6 CASSPRAAAKNIQYF
TRBJ2-3 TRBV29-1 CSVRADFADTQYF
TRBJ2-5 TRBV7-2 CASSLGPGRGQETQYF
TRBJ2-5 TRBV10-2 CASGQGAINEQYF
TRBJ2-7 TRBV5-1 CASRGSGRLHEQYF
TRBJ2-7 TRBV10-3 CAISEASGGALNEQYF
TRBJ1-2 TRBV13 CASSLGGGIQGPNYGYTF
TRBJ2-1 TRBV7-6 CASSTRPGRKGSNEQFF
TRBJ2-5 TRBV15 CATSVDRRETQYF
TRBJ2-7 TRBV3-1 CASSRRTASNYEQYF
TRBJ2-1 TRBV5-1 CASSLAQGYVQGEQFF
TRBJ1-2 TRBV12-3/TRBV12-4 CASTPRGNYGYTF
TRBJ2-3 TRBV4-2 CASSQGVAGDTQYF
TRBJ2-7 TRBV27 CASSPYSGDSSYEQYF
TRBJ2-7 TRBV4-1 CASSHGTSRNIYEQYF
TRBJ1-2 TRBV5-1 CASSPGSFPYGYTF